The source of this T cell receptor (beta chain) is a study of response to subunit inactivated influenza vaccine. Study conclusions and caveats: Each seasonal influenza vaccination recruits few new T cells, the authors suggested.

Notes on this clonotype: Its antigen is currently unknown.

Germline values: CDR1 DFQATT, CDR2 SNEGSKA (reference sequence). Trimming left V 1 base short and J 5 bases short, with 15 bases between. This CDR3 region has 14 residues. TCRdb itself ran the RT-PCR reads through MiXCR, one entry per CDR3 protein. This sample has around 540,000 distinct CDR3 sequences, with 10% to 15% found just once. This clonotype was obtained from a man aged 45-65 years who received an inactivated influenza vaccine. The rearrangement joins TRBV20-1 to TRBJ2-7; D gene ambiguous. Sequencing was performed on PBMCs from blood, taken on the day of vaccination. CDR3 sequence: CSARANNIWDEQYF. DNA for the CDR3: TGCAGTGCTAGAGCAAATAACATTTGGGACGAGCAGTACTTC.